This TCR beta chain was identified during a study of T-cell reconstitution after alpha-beta-depleted transplantation in children. Researchers prepared the TCRbeta library using unique molecular identifiers, the study reports. TCRdb re-analysed the PCR reads in MiXCR, keeping a single row per CDR3 protein. The repertoire holds roughly 590,000 distinct CDR3 sequences, with 16% as singletons. V shed 1 base and J shed 4 bases, with 8 bases lying between them. The CDR3 contains 14 residues. Germline V CDR1 and CDR2: LGHDT, YNNKEL (reference sequence). The receptor comes from a human donor who donated a stem cell graft to a child with acute myeloid leukemia. The material sequenced was PBMCs from the stem cell graft donor, taken from the stem cell graft. The chain joins TRBV3-1 to TRBJ2-1; D unclear. The CDR3 DNA reads TGTGCCAGCAGCCAAGCCCAACATTACAATGAGCAGTTCTTC. Translating gives CASSQAQHYNEQFF.